Sequencing of this T cell receptor (beta chain) was carried out in a study of blood T cell repertoires in COVID-19. Study-wide background: The origin of the acute and convalescent COVID-19 samples was the United States, Italy and Spain.

Original processing methods: For nucleated cells, counts were estimated from reference gene primer amplification. Libraries were prepared by immunoSEQ multiplex PCR; TCRdb keeps only in-frame clonotypes and omits some of them. That table is the source of V, J and clone size, and D and trimming were worked out from the DNA. The sample has 200,000 to 250,000 clones, 87% seen once. Two negative PCRs, clearance, or symptom resolution characterized the recovered Cohort 3 donors. Trimming took off 3 bases at V and 1 base at J, with 10 bases between the two ends. The CDR3 runs to 14 residues. From germline, CDR1 is SGHKS and CDR2 YYEKEE (reference sequence).

The TCR originated in a man in his thirties or forties who had recovered from COVID-19. This chain links TRBV5-5 with TRBJ1-1; D is undetermined. Sequencing input: PBMCs or T cells enriched from blood (not recorded which). CDR3 nucleotides: TGTGCCAGCAGCTCCTGGGCCCAGAACACTGAAGCTTTCTTT. Protein: CASSSWAQNTEAFF. The variable domain in full, completed from reference TRBV5-5 and TRBJ1-1, reads DAGVTQSPTHLIKTRGQQVTLRCSPISGHKSVSWYQQVLGQGPQFIFQYYEKEERGRGNFPDRFSARQFPNYSSELNVNALLLGDSALYLCASSSWAQNTEAFFGQGTRLTVV.